A single sample gave rise to the 30 T cell receptor beta chains below, sequenced in a study of tumor-infiltrating lymphocytes in localized non-small cell lung cancer. Sequencing used immunoSEQ multiplex PCR; TCRdb keeps in-frame clones, though not all of them. The table has 15,000 to 20,000 clones, roughly 80% seen once. Input material: lung tumor tissue. All receptors derive from a human donor with non-small cell lung cancer.

This sequence joins TRBV4-2 and TRBJ2-7, with D possibly matching TRBD1 (6 bases). Trimming left V 0 bases short and J 5 bases short, with 11 bases between. Germline lookup yields CDR1 LGHNA and CDR2 YNFKEQ. The CDR3 is 14 amino acids. The CDR3 DNA reads TGTGCCAGCAGCCAAGAGACAGGTTCGAACGAGCAGTACTTC. Protein product: CASSQETGSNEQYF.

The chain is built from TRBV20-1 and TRBJ1-1, with D hard to call. The germline V gene encodes CDR1 DFQATT and CDR2 SNEGSKA (reference sequence). Trimming took off 6 bases at V and 1 base at J, with 6 bases between the two ends. The length of the CDR3 is 11 residues. The CDR3 loop is CSAGGNTEAFF. The CDR3 DNA follows: TGCAGTGCGGGCGGGAACACTGAAGCTTTCTTT.

The J gene is TRBJ2-1, the V gene TRBV5-6; 10 bases map to TRBD2. The CDR3 consists of 16 residues. J gave up 2 bases and V 4 bases, and 6 bases lay outside the gene matches. CDR1 and CDR2 from the germline V gene are SGHDT and YYEEEE. The CDR3 DNA follows: TGTGCCAGCAGCGAAGAAGGGACTAGCGCCTACAATGAGCAGTTCTTC. It translates to CASSEEGTSAYNEQFF.

The gene calls are TRBV28 and TRBJ1-5, with D perhaps matching TRBD1 (5 bases). Trimming took 6 bases from V and 9 from J, leaving 12 bases between them. Germline-derived CDR1 and CDR2 are MDHEN and SYDVKM. There are 12 residues in the CDR3. CDR3 region: CASSPPRGPQHF. CDR3 sequence (DNA): TGTGCCAGCAGCCCACCGAGGGGGCCCCAGCATTTT.

The chain carries TRBV9 and TRBJ2-4, with D tentatively TRBD2 (5 bases). The CDR3 totals 15 residues. Germline CDR1 SGDLS, CDR2 YYNGEE. Deletions cut 3 bases from V and 8 bases from J, with 18 bases between. Written as DNA, the CDR3 is TGTGCCAGCAGCGCCCGAGGACTTCCCGGGGACATTCAGTACTTC. It translates to CASSARGLPGDIQYF. Filled out from reference TRBV9 and TRBJ2-4, the complete variable domain reads DSGVTQTPKHLITATGQRVTLRCSPRSGDLSVYWYQQSLDQGLQFLIQYYNGEERAKGNILERFSAQQFPDLHSELNLSSLELGDSALYFCASSARGLPGDIQYFGAGTRLSVL.

This chain links TRBV6-5 with TRBJ2-7; D is tentatively TRBD1 or TRBD2 (5 bases each). The V gene's germline CDR1 is MNHEY and CDR2 SVGAGI. The CDR3 is 15 residues long. The ends were cut back, 6 bases at V and 0 bases at J, with 15 bases in the middle. The CDR3 loop reads CASSLGGTGSYEQYF. In nucleotides, the CDR3 is TGTGCCAGCAGCTTAGGTGGGACCGGCTCCTACGAGCAGTACTTC.

V and J are TRBV5-6 and TRBJ1-1; D not resolved. The V end was cut by 1 base, the J end by 9 bases, with 10 bases between. The CDR3 totals 12 residues. Germline V gene sequence: CDR1 SGHDT, CDR2 YYEEEE. CDR3 loop: CASSLTSGKAFF. CDR3 DNA sequence: TGTGCCAGCAGCTTGACGTCCGGAAAAGCTTTCTTT.

The J gene is TRBJ2-3, the V gene TRBV11-2; D gene ambiguous. Germline V gene data show CDR1 as SGHAT and CDR2 as FQNNGV. Trimming cost V 5 bases and J 2 bases, with 5 bases left between them. This CDR3 comprises 12 residues. In nucleotides, the CDR3 is TGTGCCAGCAGCCCACCCACAGATACGCAGTATTTT. It specifies CASSPPTDTQYF. Using reference TRBV11-2 and TRBJ2-3 for the parts outside the CDR3, the full variable domain is EAGVAQSPRYKIIEKRQSVAFWCNPISGHATLYWYQQILGQGPKLLIQFQNNGVVDDSQLPKDRFSAERLKGVDSTLKIQPAKLEDSAVYLCASSPPTDTQYFGPGTRLTVL.

CDR3 residues: CASSYRGSNTGELFF. The DNA of the CDR3 is TGTGCCAGCAGTTACAGGGGGTCGAACACCGGGGAGCTGTTTTTT. The V and J genes are TRBV6-5 and TRBJ2-2; D might be TRBD1 (6 bases). Germline lookup yields CDR1 MNHEY and CDR2 SVGAGI. This CDR3 comprises 15 residues. Trimming stripped 2 bases from V and 0 bases from J, with 7 bases between.

The chain recombines TRBV20-1 with TRBJ2-1; D ambiguous. Per germline, CDR1 DFQATT and CDR2 SNEGSKA (reference sequence). The CDR3 sequence is 11 residues long. Trimming removed 5 bases at V and 4 bases at J, with 6 bases between. DNA of the CDR3: TGCAGTGCTCATATATACAATGAGCAGTTCTTC. Protein: CSAHIYNEQFF.

V and J are TRBV19 and TRBJ1-2; D unresolved. Trimming shortened V by 7 bases and J by 8 bases, and 11 bases separated the two germline ends. The CDR3 sequence is 11 residues long. CDR1 and CDR2 from the germline V gene are LNHDA and SQIVND (reference sequence). Here the CDR3 reads CASMRADGYTF. CDR3 DNA sequence: TGTGCCAGTATGAGGGCGGACGGCTACACCTTC. Full variable domain (rest looked up from reference TRBV19 and TRBJ1-2): DGGITQSPKYLFRKEGQNVTLSCEQNLNHDAMYWYRQDPGQGLRLIYYSQIVNDFQKGDIAEGYSVSREKKESFPLTVTSAQKNPTAFYLCASMRADGYTFGSGTRLTVV.

In its sample, this clone ranks as large. The chain combines TRBV5-1 with TRBJ2-7; tentative D call: TRBD1 (6 bases). The V end lost 3 bases, the J end lost 2 bases, and 9 bases lay between the germline ends. The CDR3 contains 13 residues. CDR1 and CDR2 from the germline V gene are SGHRS and YFSETQ. The CDR3 DNA reads TGCGCCAGCAGCTGGGACAAAACCTACGAGCAGTACTTC. Translating gives CASSWDKTYEQYF. The full variable domain, in which reference TRBV5-1 and TRBJ2-7 provide the parts outside the CDR3, is KAGVTQTPRYLIKTRGQQVTLSCSPISGHRSVSWYQQTPGQGLQFLFEYFSETQRNKGNFPGRFSGRQFSNSRSEMNVSTLELGDSALYLCASSWDKTYEQYFGPGTRLTVT.

This rearrangement joins TRBV5-6 to TRBJ1-4; TRBD1 aligns across 7 bases. J gave up 6 bases and V 7 bases, and 12 bases lay outside the gene matches. Per germline, CDR1 SGHDT and CDR2 YYEEEE. This CDR3 is built from 15 residues. CDR3 bases: TGTGCCAGCTTTCCTTTAGGGACAGTTGATGAAAAACTGTTTTTT. Its protein product is CASFPLGTVDEKLFF.

In nucleotides, the CDR3 is TGTGCCAGCAAGTCGGGGGTCTACGAGCAGTACTTC. It translates to CASKSGVYEQYF. This chain joins TRBV6-6 and TRBJ2-7, with D perhaps matching TRBD2 (6 bases). This CDR3 is built from 12 residues. Germline V gives CDR1 MNHNY, CDR2 SVGAGI (reference sequence). Trimming took 7 bases from V and 3 from J, leaving 10 bases between them.

The gene calls are TRBV10-3 and TRBJ2-6; D unclear. From germline, CDR1 is ENHRY and CDR2 SYGVKD. Trimming pared 4 bases from V and 4 bases from J, leaving 11 bases between. This CDR3 has 15 residues. The CDR3 sequence is CAISGDTAGANVLTF. CDR3 nucleotide sequence: TGTGCCATCAGTGGAGACACTGCCGGGGCCAACGTCCTGACTTTC.

This CDR3 is CASSSSEWREIGNEQFF. CDR3 coding DNA: TGTGCCAGCAGCTCCTCCGAGTGGCGGGAGATAGGGAATGAGCAGTTCTTC. The chain uses TRBV7-9 and TRBJ2-1; 7 bases line up with TRBD2. The CDR3 covers 17 residues. Germline V gene lookup returns CDR1 SEHNR and CDR2 FQNEAQ (reference sequence). Trimming removed 4 bases from V and 7 bases from J; junction bases left unmatched: 16.

The chain links TRBV30 to TRBJ1-2; TRBD1 matches at 10 bases. Germline values: CDR1 GTSNPN, CDR2 SVGIG (reference sequence). The CDR3 runs 14 residues. Trimming at V came to 6 bases and at J to 5 bases, leaving 9 bases not matched to a gene. CDR3 nucleotides: TGTGCCTGCCCGGGGGACAGGGGAATTTATGGCTACACCTTC. It translates to CACPGDRGIYGYTF.

The rearrangement uses TRBV2 and TRBJ2-7; 8 bases map to TRBD2. J lost 3 bases, V lost 7 bases, and 8 bases had no gene match. Germline values: CDR1 SNHLY, CDR2 FYNNEI. The CDR3 totals 14 residues. Here the CDR3 reads CASKRTSSHYEQYF. As DNA, the CDR3 is TGTGCCAGCAAGCGGACTAGCAGCCACTACGAGCAGTACTTC.

Relative to its sample, this clone is medium-sized. V usage is TRBV29-1 and J usage is TRBJ2-1, with unresolved D. The germline V and J ends were trimmed by 5 bases and 10 bases, with 9 bases remaining between them. The CDR3 is 10 residues long. Germline CDR1 and CDR2: SQVTM and ANQGSEA. As DNA, the CDR3 is TGCAGCGTTTTGAGAGAGGAGCAGTTCTTC. Protein: CSVLREEQFF.

V and J are TRBV18 and TRBJ1-1, with a tentative D call TRBD1 (6 bases). The CDR3 spans 14 residues. Germline V lookup: CDR1 KGHSH, CDR2 LQKENI. Deletions cut 2 bases from V and 7 bases from J, with 14 bases between. The CDR3 loop is CASSPRQGSSEAFF. CDR3 coding DNA: TGTGCCAGCTCACCAAGGCAGGGGTCGAGTGAAGCTTTCTTT.

The V call is TRBV6-4, the J call TRBJ2-1, with a tentative D call TRBD2 (5 bases). The CDR3 runs 13 residues. Germline V lookup: CDR1 MRHNA, CDR2 SNTAGT. The V end was cut by 3 bases, the J end by 7 bases, with 10 bases between. CDR3 in DNA: TGTGCCAGCAGTGAACATTCGGGGAATGAGCAGTTCTTC. Its protein product is CASSEHSGNEQFF.

The V gene is TRBV9, the J gene TRBJ2-1; the D gene is possibly TRBD1 (6 bases). V lost 2 bases and J lost 2, with 11 bases in between. This CDR3 has 15 residues. Germline V gene lookup returns CDR1 SGDLS and CDR2 YYNGEE. DNA for the CDR3: TGTGCCAGCAGCGTCCTACAGGGCCCCTACAATGAGCAGTTCTTC. It codes for CASSVLQGPYNEQFF. The entire variable domain, with the rest obtained from reference TRBV9 and TRBJ2-1, is as follows: DSGVTQTPKHLITATGQRVTLRCSPRSGDLSVYWYQQSLDQGLQFLIQYYNGEERAKGNILERFSAQQFPDLHSELNLSSLELGDSALYFCASSVLQGPYNEQFFGPGTRLTVL.

In its sample, this clone was seen a few times. The chain joins TRBV18 to TRBJ2-2, with TRBD1 matching over 8 bases. The germline gives CDR1 KGHSH, CDR2 LQKENI. This CDR3 is 17 amino acids long. V trimming: 3 bases; J trimming: 1 base; junction bases outside the gene matches: 7. The CDR3 protein is CASSPYAGQGNTGELFF. The DNA of the CDR3 is TGTGCCAGCTCACCGTACGCAGGACAGGGGAACACCGGGGAGCTGTTTTTT.

This clone was observed a few times. The chain has TRBV19 and TRBJ1-5, with 7 bases fitting TRBD1. Germline V CDR1 and CDR2: LNHDA, SQIVND (reference sequence). J lost 3 bases, V lost 6 bases, and 2 bases had no gene match. CDR3 length: 13 residues. The chain's CDR3 is CASSGQVNQPQHF. CDR3 in DNA: TGTGCCAGTAGCGGACAGGTCAATCAGCCCCAGCATTTT.

The chain couples TRBV5-6 to TRBJ1-2; D uncertain. CDR1 and CDR2 (germline): SGHDT, YYEEEE. CDR3 size: 14 residues. The V end lost 1 base, the J end lost 3 bases, and 10 bases lay between the germline ends. This CDR3 is CASSLPGGYYGYTF. For the CDR3, the DNA is TGTGCCAGCAGCTTGCCAGGCGGCTACTATGGCTACACCTTC.

The chain carries TRBV30 and TRBJ1-1; D remains ambiguous. Germline lookup yields CDR1 GTSNPN and CDR2 SVGIG (reference sequence). The V and J ends lost 4 bases and 4 bases respectively, with 13 bases between them. CDR3 length: 13 residues. CDR3 sequence (DNA): TGTGCCTGGAAACCTCCCTATAGCACTGAAGCTTTCTTT. This gives the protein CAWKPPYSTEAFF.

This chain uses TRBV18 with TRBJ1-5; 8 bases are shared with TRBD1. The germline V gene encodes CDR1 KGHSH and CDR2 LQKENI. V was clipped by 3 bases and J by 4 bases; unmatched bases: 17. The CDR3 has 19 amino acids. CDR3 sequence reads: CASSPAPGTGRNRNQPQHF. The DNA for the CDR3 is TGTGCCAGCTCACCGGCCCCCGGGACAGGCCGGAACCGAAATCAGCCCCAGCATTTT.

By share of the sample, this clone is medium-sized (0.01 to 0.1%). The chain is built from TRBV7-9 and TRBJ2-7; TRBD1 matches at 9 bases. This CDR3 is 15 amino acids long. The V segment lost 4 bases and the J segment 0 bases; nucleotides outside the gene matches: 4. Germline values: CDR1 SEHNR, CDR2 FQNEAQ (reference sequence). CDR3 DNA sequence: TGTGCCAGCAGCTACACAGGGGGCGCCTCCTACGAGCAGTACTTC. This gives the protein CASSYTGGASYEQYF.

The genes are TRBV19 and TRBJ2-6; D might be TRBD1 (6 bases). Trimming took 3 bases from V and 1 from J, leaving 10 bases between them. In germline, CDR1 is LNHDA, CDR2 SQIVND (reference sequence). This CDR3 spans 16 amino acids. The CDR3 sequence is CASSILQGSGANVLTF. The CDR3 DNA sequence: TGTGCCAGTAGTATTCTCCAGGGGTCTGGGGCCAACGTCCTGACTTTC.

This clone was picked up a small number of times. The rearrangement links TRBV28 to TRBJ2-4, with TRBD2 as a possible D gene (5 bases). CDR3 length: 13 amino acids. With 5 bases removed from V and 5 bases from J, the gap between germline ends came to 10 bases. CDR1 is MDHEN and CDR2 is SYDVKM in the germline V gene. CDR3 protein: CASSGGSQNIQYF. In DNA, the CDR3 is TGTGCCAGCAGTGGAGGCAGTCAAAACATTCAGTACTTC. Based on the CDR3 plus reference TRBV28 and TRBJ2-4, the full variable domain is DVKVTQSSRYLVKRTGEKVFLECVQDMDHENMFWYRQDPGLGLRLIYFSYDVKMKEKGDIPEGYSVSREKKERFSLILESASTNQTSMYLCASSGGSQNIQYFGAGTRLSVL.